Listed below are T cell receptor beta chains from one sample, sequenced in a study of blood T cell repertoires in COVID-19. TCRdb keeps only in-frame clones here, not all; method: immunoSEQ multiplex PCR. The sample holds approximately 120,000 clones, over 80% seen once. Material for sequencing was peripheral blood. The receptors originated from a woman aged 55-70 years with acute or convalescent COVID-19. CDR3s leave out the opening cysteine and the closing phenylalanine or tryptophan. Each record gives: V gene, J gene, CDR3 protein.

V gene: TRBV6-5
J gene: TRBJ2-1
CDR3 protein: ATRPLQAREQF

V gene: TRBV12-3/TRBV12-4
J gene: TRBJ2-2
CDR3 protein: ASSLVSSGELF

V gene: TRBV9
J gene: TRBJ2-5
CDR3 protein: ASSPGQRRETQY

V gene: TRBV4-3
J gene: TRBJ1-1
CDR3 protein: ASSGDRGTEAF

V gene: TRBV5-6
J gene: TRBJ1-2
CDR3 protein: ASSRGQGALRGYT

V gene: TRBV12-3/TRBV12-4
J gene: TRBJ1-1
CDR3 protein: ASSRGGPNPF

V gene: TRBV27
J gene: TRBJ2-3
CDR3 protein: ASSRTYNTDTQY

V gene: TRBV18
J gene: TRBJ2-7
CDR3 protein: ASSTGATGNEQY

V gene: TRBV5-6
J gene: TRBJ1-2
CDR3 protein: ASRKVRGDYT

V gene: TRBV2
J gene: TRBJ1-2
CDR3 protein: ASSGRTGNGYT

V gene: TRBV6-5
J gene: TRBJ1-6
CDR3 protein: ASIGGSRYNSPLH

V gene: TRBV19
J gene: TRBJ2-3
CDR3 protein: ASSIDRAAGSTDTQY

V gene: TRBV19
J gene: TRBJ1-6
CDR3 protein: ASSSAGKNSPLH

V gene: TRBV7-3
J gene: TRBJ1-5
CDR3 protein: ASSLGQLGPQH

V gene: TRBV19
J gene: TRBJ1-1
CDR3 protein: ASSTTLNTEAF

V gene: TRBV13
J gene: TRBJ2-3
CDR3 protein: ASDFGGKSTDTQY

V gene: TRBV5-4
J gene: TRBJ1-6
CDR3 protein: ASSLPRSPLH

V gene: TRBV5-1
J gene: TRBJ2-5
CDR3 protein: ASSSQGTRNQETQY

V gene: TRBV6-2/TRBV6-3
J gene: TRBJ1-1
CDR3 protein: ASSYGGAVVTEAF

V gene: TRBV4-1
J gene: TRBJ2-2
CDR3 protein: ASSRPTGNTGELF

V gene: TRBV28
J gene: TRBJ1-2
CDR3 protein: ASSPQVNYGYT

V gene: TRBV28
J gene: TRBJ2-5
CDR3 protein: ASSPPGGETRVVSQY

V gene: TRBV28
J gene: TRBJ2-7
CDR3 protein: ASSRGYYEQY

V gene: TRBV28
J gene: TRBJ1-5
CDR3 protein: AGGQVDQPQH

V gene: TRBV5-6
J gene: TRBJ2-6
CDR3 protein: ASSFTTAGANVLT

V gene: TRBV7-2
J gene: TRBJ1-1
CDR3 protein: ATRREGNTEAF

V gene: TRBV3-1/TRBV3-2
J gene: TRBJ1-5
CDR3 protein: ASSQGRGRNQPQH

V gene: TRBV6-5
J gene: TRBJ1-6
CDR3 protein: ATGGSYNSPLH